These T cell receptor beta chains were read from a single sample in a study of blood T cell repertoires in COVID-19. Measured with immunoSEQ multiplex PCR; TCRdb has only the in-frame clones, and not every one. The table shows about 190,000 clones, with 84% occurring only once. Sequencing input: PBMCs or T cells enriched from blood (not recorded which). The receptors here all came from a woman under 40 who had been exposed to COVID-19. The CDR3 runs from the conserved cysteine through the conserved F or W. Each record gives: J gene, V gene, clone size, D gene, CDR3 protein, CDR3 DNA. The D gene is left open where the match is weak. The size of a clone is reported for some rows only, either as once, few or many, or as a class for expanded clones.

TRBJ2-1,TRBV2,NA,TRBD2,CASSELGGGAAEQFF,TGTGCCAGCAGTGAATTGGGCGGGGGGGCCGCTGAGCAGTTCTTC
TRBJ1-4,TRBV4-3,NA,NA,CASSQVAGEEKLFF,TGCGCCAGCAGCCAAGTTGCGGGAGAAGAAAAACTGTTTTTT
TRBJ2-7,TRBV11-2,NA,NA,CASSSRRGSEQYF,TGTGCCAGCAGCTCAAGACGGGGGAGCGAGCAGTACTTC
TRBJ1-2,TRBV4-1,NA,TRBD1,CASSHPDRGYYGYTF,TGCGCCAGCAGCCATCCTGACAGGGGTTACTATGGCTACACCTTC
TRBJ1-1,TRBV5-1,NA,NA,CASSLVAVNTEAFF,TGCGCCAGCAGCTTGGTGGCCGTGAACACTGAAGCTTTCTTT
TRBJ1-5,TRBV2,NA,TRBD1,CASTGQGVNQPQHF,TGTGCCAGTACCGGACAGGGGGTAAATCAGCCCCAGCATTTT
TRBJ2-1,TRBV5-4,NA,TRBD2,CASRPSGGPYNEQFF,TGTGCCAGCAGACCTAGCGGGGGGCCTTACAATGAGCAGTTCTTC
TRBJ1-1,TRBV7-2,NA,NA,CASSSTVYMNTEAFF,TGTGCCAGCAGCTCGACAGTCTATATGAACACTGAAGCTTTCTTT
TRBJ1-5,TRBV9,NA,TRBD1,CASSVDGQALNQPQHF,TGTGCCAGCAGCGTAGATGGACAGGCCCTCAATCAGCCCCAGCATTTT
TRBJ1-6,TRBV19,NA,TRBD1,CASSWDSNSPLHF,TGTGCCAGTAGCTGGGACAGTAATTCACCCCTCCACTTT
TRBJ1-1,TRBV5-4,NA,NA,CASSQGLSMRDTEAFF,TGTGCCAGCAGCCAGGGACTTTCGATGAGGGACACTGAAGCTTTCTTT
TRBJ2-1,TRBV6-5,NA,NA,CASSQSTVSNEQFF,TGTGCCAGCAGCCAATCGACAGTTAGCAATGAGCAGTTCTTC
TRBJ2-5,TRBV12-5,NA,TRBD1,CASGQQGATQETQYF,TGTGCTAGTGGTCAGCAGGGGGCGACTCAAGAGACCCAGTACTTC
TRBJ2-3,TRBV6-5,few,NA,CASSYSFQDTDTQYF,TGTGCCAGCAGTTACTCGTTCCAGGACACAGATACGCAGTATTTT
TRBJ2-1,TRBV5-4,NA,NA,CASSLGAGGYNEQFF,TGTGCCAGCAGCTTGGGGGCCGGGGGCTACAATGAGCAGTTCTTC
TRBJ1-2,TRBV19,NA,NA,CASTAGAGTGLYGYTF,TGTGCCAGTACAGCCGGAGCCGGGACGGGACTTTATGGCTACACCTTC
TRBJ2-7,TRBV6-5,NA,TRBD2,CASRSGGSSEQYF,TGTGCCAGCAGGAGCGGGGGCTCGTCCGAGCAGTACTTC
TRBJ2-7,TRBV3-1/TRBV3-2,NA,NA,CASSQSGYEQYF,TGTGCCAGCAGCCAATCGGGCTACGAGCAGTACTTC
TRBJ1-5,TRBV19,NA,NA,CASSILAPTGYQPQHF,TGTGCCAGTAGTATACTGGCCCCGACGGGTTATCAGCCCCAGCATTTT
TRBJ1-2,TRBV20-1,once,NA,CSASFSHGYTF,TGCAGTGCTAGTTTCAGTCATGGCTACACCTTC
TRBJ2-3,TRBV5-1,once,TRBD1,CASSLADRGTDTQYF,TGCGCCAGCAGCTTGGCAGACAGGGGCACAGATACGCAGTATTTT
TRBJ1-4,TRBV5-1,NA,NA,CASSLDVRSEKLFF,TGCGCCAGCAGCTTGGATGTGAGATCGGAAAAACTGTTTTTT
TRBJ1-2,TRBV12-5,once,NA,CASGFFPQDYGYTF,TGTGCTAGTGGTTTTTTTCCCCAGGACTATGGCTACACCTTC
TRBJ2-5,TRBV7-3,NA,NA,CASSLGQPGSETQYF,TGTGCCAGCAGCCTCGGACAGCCGGGAAGCGAGACCCAGTACTTC
TRBJ2-1,TRBV2,NA,TRBD2,CASLGLTSGTDNEQFF,TGTGCCAGTCTAGGGTTGACTAGCGGGACCGACAATGAGCAGTTCTTC
TRBJ2-7,TRBV6-5,NA,NA,CASRLGTYYEQYF,TGTGCCAGCAGACTTGGGACTTACTACGAGCAGTACTTC
TRBJ2-5,TRBV19,NA,TRBD1,CASSAGQGVETQYF,TGTGCCAGTAGTGCGGGACAGGGGGTTGAGACCCAGTACTTC
TRBJ2-7,TRBV27,NA,TRBD2,CASRIGLAGLYEQYF,TGTGCCAGCAGGATAGGACTAGCGGGGCTCTACGAGCAGTACTTC
TRBJ1-6,TRBV19,NA,NA,CASSALTGSSYNSPLHF,TGTGCCAGTAGTGCCCTCACAGGGAGCTCCTATAATTCACCCCTCCACTTT
TRBJ1-2,TRBV7-9,NA,TRBD1,CASSLAGEGGGALF,TGTGCCAGCAGCTTAGCGGGGGAAGGAGGGGGCGCCCTCTTC